This TCR beta chain comes out of a study of T-cell memory formation after mild COVID-19. Study conclusions and caveats: There was a balanced CD4/CD8 profile in clones contracting day 15 to 85, and later expanders leaned CD4+. There were some responding clones in pre-infection memory, which suggested that cross-reactive memory had joined.

TCR alpha and TCR beta cDNA libraries carrying sample barcodes and UMIs were produced by 5'RACE using constant-segment primers. A single record per CDR3 protein comes from TCRdb applying MiXCR to the 5' RACE reads. The sample lists approximately 300,000 distinct CDR3 sequences, 15% to 20% seen once, with around 24% in the top ten. This clonotype came up a few times. Its antigen is not known. Sequenced: PBMCs or a T cell subset sorted from them (not recorded which). The TCR sequence derives from a man in his late teens or twenties who had mild COVID-19 (a few samples of this study predate the infection). Cell type and time point are not known.

CDR3 in DNA: TGTGCCAGCAGTTACTCGCTAGGGGCCAATCAGCCCCAGCATTTT. Its protein is CASSYSLGANQPQHF. The chain combines TRBV6-5 with TRBJ1-5; a weak D match, TRBD1 (5 bases). CDR1 is MNHEY and CDR2 is SVGAGI in the germline V gene. Trimming pared 0 bases from V and 3 bases from J, leaving 9 bases between. The length of the CDR3 is 15 residues.